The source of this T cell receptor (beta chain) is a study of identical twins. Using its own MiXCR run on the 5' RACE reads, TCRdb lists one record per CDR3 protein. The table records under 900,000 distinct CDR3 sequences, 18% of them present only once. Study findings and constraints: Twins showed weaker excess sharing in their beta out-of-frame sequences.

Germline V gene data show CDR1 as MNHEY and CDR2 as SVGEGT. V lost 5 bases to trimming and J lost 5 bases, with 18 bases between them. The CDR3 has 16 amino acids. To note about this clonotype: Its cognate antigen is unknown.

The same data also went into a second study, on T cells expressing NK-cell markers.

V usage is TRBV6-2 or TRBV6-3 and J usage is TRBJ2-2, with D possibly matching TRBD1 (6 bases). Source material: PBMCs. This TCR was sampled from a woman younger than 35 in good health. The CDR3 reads CASSRPRGMLTGELFF. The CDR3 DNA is TGTGCCAGCAGTCGCCCTAGGGGGATGTTGACCGGGGAGCTGTTTTTT.